The 25 T cell receptor beta chains below were found in one sample sequenced in a study of cytomegalovirus exposure and HLA in healthy donors. The PCR made use of 60 Vbeta and 13 Jbeta primers. Profiling relied on immunoSEQ multiplex PCR, and the TCRdb table lists in-frame clones only, not all of them. The profile covers about 170,000 clones, with roughly 76% appearing a single time and approximately 2.1% taken by the ten largest. The sample consisted of PBMCs. The receptors were sampled from a male donor in good health and CMV-seronegative.

The rearrangement joins TRBV27 to TRBJ2-1; 8 nucleotides match TRBD1. The CDR3 runs 13 residues. With V trimmed by 5 bases and J by 7 bases, 4 bases remained unmatched. Germline CDR1 is MNHEY and CDR2 is SMNVEV (reference sequence). The CDR3 sequence is CASSRTGNNEQFF. Here the CDR3 DNA reads TGTGCCAGCAGTCGGACAGGGAATAATGAGCAGTTCTTC.

CDR3 loop: CASSIPGTLSNQPQHF. CDR3 DNA: TGTGCCAGTAGTATTCCAGGGACACTAAGCAATCAGCCCCAGCATTTT. This sequence joins TRBV19 and TRBJ1-5; perhaps TRBD1 as D (6 bases). CDR3 length equals 16 residues. V gave up 3 bases and J gave up 1 base, with 13 bases separating them. Germline V gives CDR1 LNHDA, CDR2 SQIVND (reference sequence).

The rearrangement uses TRBV2 and TRBJ1-4; TRBD1 matches 7 bases. V shed 2 bases, J shed 8 bases, and the junction held 8 bases outside the gene matches. The V gene's germline CDR1 is SNHLY and CDR2 FYNNEI. The CDR3 extends over 15 amino acids. The CDR3 bases are TGTGCCAGCAGTGAAAGGGTCCCAGGGGGAGAAAAACTGTTTTTT. Amino acids: CASSERVPGGEKLFF.

V gene TRBV11-2 combines with J gene TRBJ2-1; possible D gene TRBD2, 6 bases. Germline V CDR1 and CDR2: SGHAT, FQNNGV. This CDR3 has 16 amino acids. Trimming took 0 bases from V and 2 from J, leaving 11 bases between them. The DNA for the CDR3 is TGTGCCAGCAGCTTAGACGGCGGGGCCCCCTACAATGAGCAGTTCTTC. It specifies CASSLDGGAPYNEQFF.

The V and J genes are TRBV9 and TRBJ2-3; 9 nucleotides align to TRBD1. The CDR3 totals 15 residues. Germline CDR1 reads SGDLS; CDR2 reads YYNGEE. V lost 3 bases, J lost 2 bases, and 4 bases stayed unmatched. CDR3 in amino acids: CASSDRTGVTDTQYF. The DNA for the CDR3 is TGTGCCAGCAGCGATCGGACAGGGGTCACAGATACGCAGTATTTT.

This CDR3 reads CASSPGQGISGANVLTF. The CDR3 DNA sequence: TGTGCCAGCAGCCCGGGACAGGGGATCTCTGGGGCCAACGTCCTGACTTTC. The chain has TRBV5-6 and TRBJ2-6, with TRBD1 matching 10 bases. This CDR3 comprises 17 residues. Trimming removed 4 bases from V and 0 bases from J; junction bases left unmatched: 4. Looked up from germline, CDR1 is SGHDT and CDR2 is YYEEEE.

This clone was counted only a few times. This rearrangement joins TRBV7-8 to TRBJ2-7, with a possible D match to TRBD1 (5 bases). CDR3 length equals 11 residues. The germline gives CDR1 SGHVS, CDR2 FQNEAQ. The V gene lost 5 bases and the J gene lost 3 bases, with 5 bases spanning the gap. The CDR3, as DNA: TGTGCCAGCAGCGACAGCTACGAGCAGTACTTC. This gives the protein CASSDSYEQYF. Using reference TRBV7-8 and TRBJ2-7 for the parts outside the CDR3, the full variable domain is GAGVSQSPRYKVAKRGQDVALRCDPISGHVSLFWYQQALGQGPEFLTYFQNEAQLDKSGLPSDRFFAERPEGSVSTLKIQRTQQEDSAVYLCASSDSYEQYFGPGTRLTVT.

The V and J genes are TRBV14 and TRBJ2-7, with TRBD1 as a possible D gene (5 bases). This CDR3 contains 14 residues. Germline-derived CDR1 and CDR2 are SGHDN and FVKESK. The germline V and J ends were trimmed by 1 base and 6 bases, with 13 bases remaining between them. Here the CDR3 reads CASSQGIGVGEQYF. The CDR3 bases are TGTGCCAGCAGCCAAGGTATAGGGGTCGGCGAGCAGTACTTC.

This chain connects TRBV7-2 to TRBJ2-7; D call uncertain. The germline gives CDR1 SGHTA, CDR2 FQGNSA. The CDR3 is made up of 13 amino acids. V was clipped by 5 bases and J by 0 bases, with 8 bases between them. The CDR3 region has the DNA TGTGCCAGCAGCACGAGCTCCTCCTACGAGCAGTACTTC. It specifies CASSTSSSYEQYF.

The V gene is TRBV4-1, the J gene TRBJ2-5, with D hard to call. V dropped 2 bases and J dropped 3 bases, with 7 bases sitting between them. This CDR3 comprises 13 residues. Germline lookup yields CDR1 MGHRA and CDR2 YSYEKL. CDR3 in amino acids: CASSQWQKETQYF. CDR3 bases: TGCGCCAGCAGCCAATGGCAGAAAGAGACCCAGTACTTC.

The rearrangement uses TRBV2 and TRBJ1-1; no clear D gene. Trimming removed 1 base from V and 1 base from J, with 4 bases in between. Germline assignment: CDR1 SNHLY and CDR2 FYNNEI. The CDR3 is 13 amino acids. The CDR3 nucleotides are TGTGCCAGCAGTGAAGTCTGGAACACTGAAGCTTTCTTT. Protein sequence: CASSEVWNTEAFF.

CDR3: CASSFGQGSYEQYF. The CDR3 DNA is TGTGCCAGCAGTTTCGGACAGGGCTCTTACGAGCAGTACTTC. The rearrangement links TRBV7-2 to TRBJ2-7, with 8 bases fitting TRBD1. V lost 6 bases and J lost 4; bases outside the gene matches: 8. This CDR3 comprises 14 residues. From germline, CDR1 is SGHTA and CDR2 FQGNSA.

The V and J genes are TRBV18 and TRBJ1-1, with 8 positions matching TRBD1. In germline, CDR1 is KGHSH, CDR2 LQKENI. This CDR3 is 15 amino acids long. The J segment lost 4 bases and the V segment lost 4 bases, leaving 8 bases of the junction unmatched. The CDR3 bases are TGTGCCAGCTCACGAGGGGACAGGACTTTCACTGAAGCTTTCTTT. Encoded protein: CASSRGDRTFTEAFF.

The chain has TRBV7-9 and TRBJ1-1, with TRBD1 as a possible D gene (5 bases). With 2 bases removed from V and 5 bases from J, the gap between germline ends came to 12 bases. The CDR3 loop spans 14 amino acids. Germline V gene data show CDR1 as SEHNR and CDR2 as FQNEAQ (reference sequence). The CDR3 nucleotides are TGTGCCAGCAGCTTATCAACAGGTGATACTGAAGCTTTCTTT. This codes for CASSLSTGDTEAFF.

The chain is built from TRBV4-3 and TRBJ2-7; the D is unclear. Germline V gene data show CDR1 as LGHNA and CDR2 as YSLEER. The V and J ends lost 2 bases and 5 bases respectively, with 16 bases between them. The CDR3 runs 15 residues. This CDR3 reads CASSQTEQFLDEQYF. CDR3 nucleotides: TGCGCCAGCAGCCAAACGGAACAGTTTCTTGACGAGCAGTACTTC.

V usage is TRBV7-8 and J usage is TRBJ2-5; TRBD2 agrees at 10 bases. The CDR3 sequence is 17 residues long. Germline CDR1 and CDR2: SGHVS and FQNEAQ. Trimming took 5 bases from V and 4 from J; bases not matched to a gene: 13. CDR3 amino acids: CASSPNRLAGAGETQYF. As DNA, the CDR3 is TGTGCCAGCAGCCCAAACCGCCTAGCGGGGGCCGGAGAGACCCAGTACTTC.

The rearrangement links TRBV6-1 to TRBJ1-1; D is possibly TRBD1 (5 bases). Germline CDR1 MNHNS, CDR2 SASEGT. V was trimmed by 1 base and J by 10 bases, leaving 13 bases between them. CDR3 length equals 13 residues. CDR3 amino acids: CASSEGWYGGAFF. CDR3 sequence (DNA): TGTGCCAGCAGTGAAGGATGGTACGGGGGAGCTTTCTTT.

The chain joins TRBV7-2 to TRBJ1-1; 8 bases fit TRBD1. Germline CDR1 SGHTA, CDR2 FQGNSA. The CDR3 runs 14 residues. J was trimmed by 1 base and V by 5 bases; bases with no gene match: 3. CDR3 DNA sequence: TGTGCCAGCAGCCAGGGGGCCTCGAACACTGAAGCTTTCTTT. Amino acids: CASSQGASNTEAFF.

This clone was observed a single time. The V call is TRBV6-4, the J call TRBJ1-2; 7 positions match TRBD1. The junction had 10 bases not matched to a gene; V was cut back by 7 bases and J by 8 bases. The CDR3 is 13 residues long. From germline, CDR1 is MRHNA and CDR2 SNTAGT. The CDR3 here is CASTQTGKFGYTF. CDR3 nucleotides: TGTGCCAGCACTCAGACAGGGAAGTTCGGCTACACCTTC.

The rearrangement joins TRBV5-1 to TRBJ2-2; 7 nucleotides align to TRBD1. Losses at the gene ends were 4 bases for V and 4 bases for J; bases not matched to a gene: 4. The CDR3 spans 14 residues. Germline CDR1 SGHRS, CDR2 YFSETQ. CDR3 bases: TGCGCCAGCAGCGTAGACAGGGCCACCGGGGAGCTGTTTTTT. This sequence encodes CASSVDRATGELFF.

This chain connects TRBV5-5 to TRBJ2-7; 10 bases are shared with TRBD1. This CDR3 spans 17 amino acids. The junction had 8 bases not matched to a gene; V was cut back by 0 bases and J by 2 bases. The germline V gene has CDR1 SGHKS and CDR2 YYEKEE (reference sequence). CDR3 sequence reads: CASSLGPGQGIPYEQYF. CDR3 DNA: TGTGCCAGCAGCTTGGGGCCGGGACAGGGGATCCCCTACGAGCAGTACTTC.

This clone was observed a single time. J is TRBJ2-3 and V is TRBV10-1; TRBD2 aligns across 8 bases. CDR1 and CDR2 from the germline V gene are WNHNN and SYGVQD (reference sequence). J lost 2 bases, V lost 4 bases, and 5 bases had no gene match. CDR3 length: 15 residues. CDR3: CASSGSGGHTDTQYF. Written as DNA, the CDR3 is TGCGCCAGCAGTGGCAGCGGGGGACACACAGATACGCAGTATTTT.

The V call is TRBV10-2, the J call TRBJ1-5, with TRBD1 as a possible D gene (6 bases). The CDR3 loop spans 14 amino acids. Trimming cost V 7 bases and J 5 bases, with 15 bases left between them. The V gene's germline CDR1 is WSHSY and CDR2 SAAADI. CDR3 bases: TGCGCCAGCACTGACACGGGGGGCGATCAGCCCCAGCATTTT. Amino acid sequence: CASTDTGGDQPQHF.

The chain recombines TRBV2 with TRBJ1-6; D may be TRBD1 (6 bases). V was clipped by 8 bases and J by 9 bases, with 11 bases between them. The CDR3 loop spans 12 amino acids. CDR1 is SNHLY and CDR2 is FYNNEI in the germline V gene. The chain's CDR3 is CASGGGVSPLHF. CDR3 bases: TGTGCCAGCGGAGGGGGGGTTTCACCCCTCCACTTT. The complete variable domain, with remaining parts taken from reference TRBV2 and TRBJ1-6, reads EPEVTQTPSHQVTQMGQEVILRCVPISNHLYFYWYRQILGQKVEFLVSFYNNEISEKSEIFDDQFSVERPDGSNFTLKIRSTKLEDSAMYFCASGGGVSPLHFGNGTRLTVT.

Comments on this clone: Other DNA sequences in this specimen translate into the identical CDR3. The chain is built from TRBV7-9 and TRBJ2-7; tentatively, D is TRBD2 (6 bases). This CDR3 spans 14 amino acids. Looked up from germline, CDR1 is SEHNR and CDR2 is FQNEAQ (reference sequence). Trimming shortened V by 1 base and J by 1 base, and 8 bases separated the two germline ends. Here the CDR3 reads CASSLGGGSYEQYF. The DNA of the CDR3 is TGTGCCAGCAGCTTAGGTGGGGGGTCCTACGAGCAGTACTTC. Supplemented by reference TRBV7-9 and TRBJ2-7, the full variable domain reads DTGVSQNPRHKITKRGQNVTFRCDPISEHNRLYWYRQTLGQGPEFLTYFQNEAQLEKSRLLSDRFSAERPKGSFSTLEIQRTEQGDSAMYLCASSLGGGSYEQYFGPGTRLTVT.